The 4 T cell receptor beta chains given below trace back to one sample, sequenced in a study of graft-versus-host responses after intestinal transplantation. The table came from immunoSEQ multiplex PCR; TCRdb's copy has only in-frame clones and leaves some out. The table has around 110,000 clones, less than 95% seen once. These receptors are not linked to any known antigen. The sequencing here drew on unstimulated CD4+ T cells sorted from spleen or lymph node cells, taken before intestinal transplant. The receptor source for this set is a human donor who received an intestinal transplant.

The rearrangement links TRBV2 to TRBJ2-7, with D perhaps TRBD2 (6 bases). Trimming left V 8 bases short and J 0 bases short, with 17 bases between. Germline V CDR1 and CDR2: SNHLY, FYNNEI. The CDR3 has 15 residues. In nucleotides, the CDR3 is TGTGCCAGCGGAGGGGAGCTTCTGAGCTCCTACGAGCAGTACTTC. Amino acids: CASGGELLSSYEQYF.

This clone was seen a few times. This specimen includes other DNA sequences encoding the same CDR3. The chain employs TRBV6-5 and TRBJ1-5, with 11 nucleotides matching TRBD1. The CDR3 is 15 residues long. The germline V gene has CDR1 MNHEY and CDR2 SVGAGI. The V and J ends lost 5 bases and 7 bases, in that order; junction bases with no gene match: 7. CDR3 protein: CASSPRDRGDQPQHF. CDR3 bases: TGTGCCAGCAGTCCCCGGGACAGGGGGGACCAGCCCCAGCATTTT.

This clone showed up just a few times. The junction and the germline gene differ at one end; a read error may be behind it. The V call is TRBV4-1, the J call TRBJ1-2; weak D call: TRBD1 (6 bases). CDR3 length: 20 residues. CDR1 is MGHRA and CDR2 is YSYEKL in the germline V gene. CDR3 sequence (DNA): TGCGCCAGCAGCCAAGATCCCCTACTCGGGACAATAATAGGGAACTTTGGCTACACCTTC. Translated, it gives CASSQDPLLGTIIGNFGYTF.

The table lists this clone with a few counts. The chain's CDR3 is CASSSRTSAYYEQYF. The CDR3 coding sequence is TGTGCCAGCAGCTCTCGGACTAGCGCGTACTACGAGCAGTACTTC. This chain links TRBV11-2 with TRBJ2-7, with 9 bases fitting TRBD2. The germline CDR1 and CDR2 sequences are SGHAT and FQNNGV. V gave up 4 bases and J gave up 3 bases; unmatched junction bases: 7. The CDR3 extends over 15 amino acids.